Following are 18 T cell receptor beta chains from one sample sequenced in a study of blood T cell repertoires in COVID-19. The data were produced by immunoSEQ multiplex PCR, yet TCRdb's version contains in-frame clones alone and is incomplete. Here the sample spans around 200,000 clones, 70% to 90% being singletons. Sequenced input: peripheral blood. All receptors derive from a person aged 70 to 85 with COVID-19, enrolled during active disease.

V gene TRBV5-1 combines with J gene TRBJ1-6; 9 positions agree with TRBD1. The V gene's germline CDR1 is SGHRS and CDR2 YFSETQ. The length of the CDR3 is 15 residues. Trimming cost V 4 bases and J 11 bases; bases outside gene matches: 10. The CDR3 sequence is CASSPEGQGLAPLHF. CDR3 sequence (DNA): TGCGCCAGCAGCCCGGAGGGACAGGGCTTAGCACCCCTCCACTTT.

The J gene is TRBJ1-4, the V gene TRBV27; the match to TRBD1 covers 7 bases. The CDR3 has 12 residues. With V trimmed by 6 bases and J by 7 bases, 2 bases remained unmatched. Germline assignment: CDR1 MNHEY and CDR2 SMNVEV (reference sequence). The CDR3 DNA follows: TGTGCCAGCAGGCGACAGGGTGAAAAACTGTTTTTT. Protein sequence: CASRRQGEKLFF.

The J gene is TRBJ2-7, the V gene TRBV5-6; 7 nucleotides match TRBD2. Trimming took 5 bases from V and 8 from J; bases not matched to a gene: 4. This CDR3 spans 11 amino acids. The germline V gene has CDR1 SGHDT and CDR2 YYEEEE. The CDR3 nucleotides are TGTGCCAGCAGGCGGGGACTAAAGCAGTACTTC. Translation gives CASRRGLKQYF.

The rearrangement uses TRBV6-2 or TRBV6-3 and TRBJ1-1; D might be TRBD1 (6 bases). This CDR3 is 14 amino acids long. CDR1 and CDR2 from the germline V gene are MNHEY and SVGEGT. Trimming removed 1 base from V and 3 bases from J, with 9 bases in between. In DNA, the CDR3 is TGTGCCAGCAGTTACTTGGGACAAGACACTGAAGCTTTCTTT. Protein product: CASSYLGQDTEAFF.

CDR3 loop: CASSFVRQGDTQYF. Written as DNA, the CDR3 is TGCGCCAGCAGCTTCGTGCGTCAGGGAGATACGCAGTATTTT. The chain combines TRBV5-1 with TRBJ2-3; a possible D gene is TRBD1 (5 bases). This CDR3 has 14 residues. V lost 2 bases and J 5 bases, leaving 12 bases between the germline ends. Germline loops: CDR1 SGHRS, CDR2 YFSETQ.

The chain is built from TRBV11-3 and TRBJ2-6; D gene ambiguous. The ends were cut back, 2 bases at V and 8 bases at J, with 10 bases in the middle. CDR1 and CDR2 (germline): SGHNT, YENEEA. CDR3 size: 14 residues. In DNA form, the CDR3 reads TGTGCCAGCAGCTTAAGCTGGGCATCCAACGTCCTGACTTTC. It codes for CASSLSWASNVLTF.

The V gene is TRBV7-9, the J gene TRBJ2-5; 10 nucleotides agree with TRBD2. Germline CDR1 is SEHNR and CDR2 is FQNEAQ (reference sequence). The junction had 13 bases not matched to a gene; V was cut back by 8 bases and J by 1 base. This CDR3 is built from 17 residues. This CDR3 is CASAPTLAGAIQETQYF. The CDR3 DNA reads TGTGCCAGCGCTCCTACCCTAGCGGGAGCCATCCAAGAGACCCAGTACTTC.

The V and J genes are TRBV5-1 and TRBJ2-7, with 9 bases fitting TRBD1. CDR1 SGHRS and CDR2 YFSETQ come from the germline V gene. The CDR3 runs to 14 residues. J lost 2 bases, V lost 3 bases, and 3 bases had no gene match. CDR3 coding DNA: TGCGCCAGCAGCTGGGGGACAGGGACCTACGAGCAGTACTTC. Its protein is CASSWGTGTYEQYF.

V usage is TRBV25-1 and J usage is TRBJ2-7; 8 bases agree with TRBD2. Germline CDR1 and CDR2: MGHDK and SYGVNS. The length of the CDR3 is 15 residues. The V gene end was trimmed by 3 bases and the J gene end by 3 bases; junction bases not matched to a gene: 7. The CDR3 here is CASSDNGRGVYEQYF. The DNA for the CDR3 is TGTGCCAGCAGTGATAACGGGCGGGGGGTCTACGAGCAGTACTTC.

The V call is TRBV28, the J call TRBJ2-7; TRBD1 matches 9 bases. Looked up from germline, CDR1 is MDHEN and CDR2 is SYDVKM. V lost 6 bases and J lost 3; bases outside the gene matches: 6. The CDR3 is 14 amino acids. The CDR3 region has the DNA TGTGCCAGCAGAAGGACAGGGGTTGGCTACGAGCAGTACTTC. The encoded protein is CASRRTGVGYEQYF.

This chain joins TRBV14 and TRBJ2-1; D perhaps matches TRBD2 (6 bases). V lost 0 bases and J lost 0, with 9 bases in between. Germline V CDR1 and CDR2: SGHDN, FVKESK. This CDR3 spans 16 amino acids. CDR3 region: CASSQDAGSSYNEQFF. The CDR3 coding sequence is TGTGCCAGCAGCCAAGACGCGGGGAGCTCCTACAATGAGCAGTTCTTC.

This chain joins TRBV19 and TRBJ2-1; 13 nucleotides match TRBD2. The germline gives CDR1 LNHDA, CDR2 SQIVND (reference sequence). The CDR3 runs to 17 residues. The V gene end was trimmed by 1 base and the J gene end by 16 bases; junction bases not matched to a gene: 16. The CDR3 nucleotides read TGTGCCAGTAGTATAGCCCCGTTGGGACTAGCGGGAACGGTCTCCTTCTTC. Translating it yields CASSIAPLGLAGTVSFF.

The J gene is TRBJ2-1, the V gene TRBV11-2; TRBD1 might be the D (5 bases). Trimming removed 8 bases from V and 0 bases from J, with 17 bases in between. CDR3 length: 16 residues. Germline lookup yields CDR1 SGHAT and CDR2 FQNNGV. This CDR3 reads CASFPPGAFSYNEQFF. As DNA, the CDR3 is TGTGCCAGCTTCCCCCCTGGGGCTTTCTCCTACAATGAGCAGTTCTTC.

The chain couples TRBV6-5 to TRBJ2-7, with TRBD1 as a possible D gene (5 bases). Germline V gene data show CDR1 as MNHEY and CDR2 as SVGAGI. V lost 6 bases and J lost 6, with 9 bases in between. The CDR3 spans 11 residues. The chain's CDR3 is CASRRGTEQYF. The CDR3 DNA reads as TGTGCCAGCAGAAGGGGAACCGAGCAGTACTTC.

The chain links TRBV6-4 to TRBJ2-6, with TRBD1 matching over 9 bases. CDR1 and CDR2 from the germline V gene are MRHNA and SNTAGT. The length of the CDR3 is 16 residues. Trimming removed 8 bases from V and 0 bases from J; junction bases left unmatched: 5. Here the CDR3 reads CASSRTGDSGANVLTF. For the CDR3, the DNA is TGTGCCAGCTCCAGGACAGGGGACTCTGGGGCCAACGTCCTGACTTTC.

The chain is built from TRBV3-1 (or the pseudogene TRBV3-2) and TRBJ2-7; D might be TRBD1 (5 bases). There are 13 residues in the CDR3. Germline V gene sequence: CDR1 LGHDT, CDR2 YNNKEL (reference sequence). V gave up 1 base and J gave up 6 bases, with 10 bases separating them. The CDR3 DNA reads TGTGCCAGCAGCCAAGCAGGGATGCTCGAGCAGTACTTC. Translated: CASSQAGMLEQYF.

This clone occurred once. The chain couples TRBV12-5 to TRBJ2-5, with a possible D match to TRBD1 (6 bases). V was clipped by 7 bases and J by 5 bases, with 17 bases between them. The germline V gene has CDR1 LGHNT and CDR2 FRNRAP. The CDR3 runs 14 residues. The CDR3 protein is CASAEAARGETQYF. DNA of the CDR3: TGTGCTAGTGCTGAGGCGGCGAGGGGGGAGACCCAGTACTTC.

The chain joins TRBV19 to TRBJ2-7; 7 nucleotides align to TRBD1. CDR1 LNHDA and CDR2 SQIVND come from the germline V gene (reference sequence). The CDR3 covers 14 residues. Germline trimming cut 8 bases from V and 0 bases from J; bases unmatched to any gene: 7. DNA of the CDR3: TGTGCCAGTCGGGGACAGACGAGCTCCTACGAGCAGTACTTC. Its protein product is CASRGQTSSYEQYF.